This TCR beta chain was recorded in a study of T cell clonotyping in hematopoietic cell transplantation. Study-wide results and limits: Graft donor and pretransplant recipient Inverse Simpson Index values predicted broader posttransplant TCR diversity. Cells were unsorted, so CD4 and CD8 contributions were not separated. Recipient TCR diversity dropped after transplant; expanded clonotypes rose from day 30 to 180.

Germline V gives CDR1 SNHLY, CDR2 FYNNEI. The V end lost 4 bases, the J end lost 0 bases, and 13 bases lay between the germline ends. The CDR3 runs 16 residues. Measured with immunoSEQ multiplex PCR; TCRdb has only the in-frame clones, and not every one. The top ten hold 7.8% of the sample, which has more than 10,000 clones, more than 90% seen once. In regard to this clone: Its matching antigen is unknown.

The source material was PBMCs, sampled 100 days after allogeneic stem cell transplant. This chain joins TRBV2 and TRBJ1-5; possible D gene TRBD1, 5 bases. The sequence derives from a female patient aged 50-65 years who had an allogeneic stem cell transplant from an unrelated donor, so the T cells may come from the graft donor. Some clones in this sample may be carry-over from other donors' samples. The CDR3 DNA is TGTGCCAGCAGTGGTGGGGCAGCTATTAGCAATCAGCCCCAGCATTTT. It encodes CASSGGAAISNQPQHF.